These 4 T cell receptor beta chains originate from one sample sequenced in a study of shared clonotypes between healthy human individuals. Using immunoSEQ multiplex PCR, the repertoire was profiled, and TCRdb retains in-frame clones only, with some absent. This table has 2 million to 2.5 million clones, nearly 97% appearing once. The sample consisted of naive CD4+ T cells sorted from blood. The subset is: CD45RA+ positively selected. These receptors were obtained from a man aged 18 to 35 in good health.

CDR3 in amino acids: CASSLMRQGGDTQYF. CDR3 nucleotide sequence: TGTGCCAGCAGCTTAATGAGGCAGGGTGGAGATACGCAGTATTTT. The chain links TRBV7-9 to TRBJ2-3; D might be TRBD1 (5 bases). The CDR3 covers 15 residues. CDR1 is SEHNR, CDR2 FQNEAQ, per germline (reference sequence). V lost 2 bases and J 5 bases, leaving 14 bases between the germline ends.

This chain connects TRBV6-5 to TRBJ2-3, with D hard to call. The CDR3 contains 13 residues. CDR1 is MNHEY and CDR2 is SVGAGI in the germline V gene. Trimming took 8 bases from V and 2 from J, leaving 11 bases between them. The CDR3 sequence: CASGTVNTDTQYF. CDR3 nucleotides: TGTGCCAGCGGCACAGTGAACACAGATACGCAGTATTTT.

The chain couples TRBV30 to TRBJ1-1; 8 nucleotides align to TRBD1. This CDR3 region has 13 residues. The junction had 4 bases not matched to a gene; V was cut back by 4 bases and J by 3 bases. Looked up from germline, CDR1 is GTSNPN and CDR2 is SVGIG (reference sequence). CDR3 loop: CAWTGGADTEAFF. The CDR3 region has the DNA TGTGCCTGGACAGGGGGCGCCGACACTGAAGCTTTCTTT.

CDR3 protein: CASSLTQVTEAFF. Here the CDR3 DNA reads TGTGCCAGCAGCCTCACACAGGTTACTGAAGCTTTCTTT. The genes are TRBV7-2 and TRBJ1-1; tentative D call: TRBD1 (5 bases). The CDR3 extends over 13 amino acids. Germline values: CDR1 SGHTA, CDR2 FQGNSA. V was trimmed by 5 bases and J by 5 bases, leaving 12 bases between them.